One and the same sample provided the 10 T cell receptor beta chains below, sequenced in a study of read filtering for tumor transcriptome and immune sequencing. From 300 to 450 ng of RNA, a library with molecular barcoded alpha/delta and beta/gamma adaptors was made. TCRdb called the reads again in MiXCR, with one record for every CDR3 protein. The sample records approximately 58,000 distinct CDR3 sequences, 9% to 15% being singletons. The sample was a population of CD138-negative cells sorted from bone marrow. These receptors originate from a donor aged 40 or older with multiple myeloma.

This clonotype was seen at least ten times. The rearrangement links TRBV9 to TRBJ1-1; a weak D match, TRBD1 (5 bases). Germline values: CDR1 SGDLS, CDR2 YYNGEE. CDR3 size: 14 residues. V lost 0 bases and J lost 4, with 10 bases in between. This CDR3 is CASSVAQGATEAFF. The DNA for the CDR3 is TGTGCCAGCAGCGTAGCTCAGGGAGCCACTGAAGCTTTCTTT.

This chain links TRBV14 with TRBJ1-2; D call uncertain. CDR3 length equals 13 residues. V shed 1 base and J shed 4 bases, with 7 bases lying between them. Germline-derived CDR1 and CDR2 are SGHDN and FVKESK. The CDR3 region is CASSQVAAYGYTF. In DNA form, the CDR3 reads TGTGCCAGCAGCCAAGTGGCAGCCTATGGCTACACCTTC.

The chain carries TRBV11-3 and TRBJ2-7, with a tentative D call TRBD2 (5 bases). This CDR3 is built from 15 residues. V was clipped by 1 base and J by 5 bases, with 15 bases between them. Germline loops: CDR1 SGHNT, CDR2 YENEEA. The CDR3 nucleotides read TGTGCCAGCAGCTTAGTTTCGGGGATCAGCCACGAGCAGTACTTC. Residues: CASSLVSGISHEQYF.

This clonotype was counted only a few times. The rearrangement uses TRBV5-1 and TRBJ1-1; D gene uncertain. CDR1 is SGHRS and CDR2 is YFSETQ in the germline V gene. This CDR3 region has 13 residues. V was pared by 5 bases and J by 1 base, with 9 bases between. Here the CDR3 reads CASSWQENTEAFF. In DNA, the CDR3 is TGCGCCAGCAGTTGGCAGGAGAACACTGAAGCTTTCTTT.

Many counts were recorded for this clonotype. This chain uses TRBV20-1 with TRBJ2-7, with D maybe TRBD1 (6 bases). Germline CDR1 and CDR2: DFQATT and SNEGSKA (reference sequence). Trimming shortened V by 0 bases and J by 4 bases, and 22 bases separated the two germline ends. This CDR3 region has 17 residues. The CDR3 region has the DNA TGCAGTGCTAGAGATCTCCGGACAGAGAAAAGAGGGTACGAGCAGTACTTC. Translated, it gives CSARDLRTEKRGYEQYF.

This clonotype showed up many times. The V and J genes are TRBV6-6 and TRBJ1-1; 9 positions agree with TRBD1. With 5 bases clipped from V and 1 base from J, the junction kept 11 bases outside the gene matches. Germline CDR1 MNHNY, CDR2 SVGAGI (reference sequence). This CDR3 has 17 residues. The chain's CDR3 is CASSPGQGVGGNTEAFF. CDR3 DNA: TGTGCCAGCAGTCCGGGACAGGGAGTGGGGGGGAACACTGAAGCTTTCTTT.

Ten or more counts support this clonotype. The chain couples TRBV23-1 to TRBJ2-1; perhaps TRBD1 as D (6 bases). Being an ORF, TRBV23-1 has a function that is uncertain. Trimming removed 2 bases at V and 2 bases at J, with 7 bases between. The CDR3 extends over 14 amino acids. DNA of the CDR3: TGCGCCAGCAGTCAACGGGACACCTACAATGAGCAGTTCTTC. As protein: CASSQRDTYNEQFF.

The V gene is TRBV18, the J gene TRBJ2-5, with D perhaps matching TRBD1 (7 bases). Germline assignment: CDR1 KGHSH and CDR2 LQKENI. V lost 5 bases and J 4 bases, leaving 17 bases between the germline ends. This CDR3 contains 15 residues. The CDR3 loop reads CASSTRQGGGETQYF. CDR3 sequence (DNA): TGTGCCAGCTCAACTAGACAGGGAGGTGGAGAGACCCAGTACTTC.

This clonotype was found many times. Since a much larger clone is just one base distant, this may be a read error. V usage is TRBV7-8 and J usage is TRBJ2-1; 10 bases agree with TRBD2. J lost 6 bases, V lost 5 bases, and 7 bases had no gene match. The CDR3 consists of 15 residues. CDR1 is SGHVS, CDR2 FQNEAQ, per germline. The CDR3 loop is CASSGLSGGSNEQFF. CDR3 sequence (DNA): TGTGCCAGCAGCGGTCTTAGCGGGGGGTCCAATGAGCAGTTCTTC. The variable domain in full, with the rest retrieved from reference TRBV7-8 and TRBJ2-1, is GAGVSQSPRYKVAKRGQDVALRCDPISGHVSLFWYQQALGQGPEFLTYFQNEAQLDKSGLPSDRFFAERPEGSVSTLKIQRTQQEDSAVYLCASSGLSGGSNEQFFGPGTRLTVL.

This sequence joins TRBV7-9 and TRBJ2-7; 8 bases are a match to TRBD1. The CDR3 is 15 residues long. V trimming: 4 bases; J trimming: 6 bases; junction bases outside the gene matches: 11. In germline, CDR1 is SEHNR, CDR2 FQNEAQ (reference sequence). In nucleotides, the CDR3 is TGTGCCAGCAGCTCCGTGCGGACAGGGTACTTCGAGCAGTACTTC. This encodes CASSSVRTGYFEQYF. Full variable domain (missing parts from reference TRBV7-9 and TRBJ2-7): DTGVSQNPRHKITKRGQNVTFRCDPISEHNRLYWYRQTLGQGPEFLTYFQNEAQLEKSRLLSDRFSAERPKGSFSTLEIQRTEQGDSAMYLCASSSVRTGYFEQYFGPGTRLTVT.